The sequence of this T cell receptor beta chain was determined in a study of OX40 agonist ivuxolimab in advanced cancers. The V end lost 3 bases, the J end lost 6 bases, and 11 bases lay between the germline ends. The CDR3 covers 13 residues. The germline gives CDR1 ENHRY, CDR2 SYGVKD. Produced via immunoSEQ multiplex PCR; TCRdb's table is partial and in-frame only. Here the sample spans some 98,000 clones, 90% to 95% being singletons. The sample here was CD4+ or CD8+ T cells sorted from blood, taken in a trial of the OX40 agonist ivuxolimab. The clonotype comes from an adult with an advanced solid tumor such as melanoma, head and neck, liver or kidney cancer. The chain joins TRBV10-3 to TRBJ1-2, with D possibly TRBD1 on 6 matching bases. In DNA, the CDR3 is TGTGCCATCAGTGATTCGGGGGCTGATGGCTACACCTTC. Its translation is CAISDSGADGYTF.